This TCR beta chain is drawn from a study of blood T cell repertoires in COVID-19. Overall study: The cDNA or gDNA used as material had been derived from T cells, B-cell-depleted T cells, or PBMCs.

How the authors handled the data: Cell counts per sample came from amplifying reference gene primers. TCRdb keeps only in-frame clones here, not all; method: immunoSEQ multiplex PCR. V and J calls and clone size are copied from that table; D and trimming were computed from the DNA. The sample holds some 110,000 clones, approximately 80% seen once. The CDR3 runs to 15 residues. The trim removed 0 bases at V and 4 bases at J, leaving 3 bases unmatched. CDR1 and CDR2 from the germline V gene are SGDLS and YYNGEE. This chain connects TRBV9 to TRBJ2-2; 7 bases line up with TRBD2. Sequencing input: peripheral blood. The sequence was obtained from a man between 50 and 59 years old with acute or convalescent COVID-19. The CDR3 loop is CASSVAWTSTGELFF. DNA for the CDR3: TGTGCCAGCAGCGTAGCTTGGACTAGCACCGGGGAGCTGTTTTTT.